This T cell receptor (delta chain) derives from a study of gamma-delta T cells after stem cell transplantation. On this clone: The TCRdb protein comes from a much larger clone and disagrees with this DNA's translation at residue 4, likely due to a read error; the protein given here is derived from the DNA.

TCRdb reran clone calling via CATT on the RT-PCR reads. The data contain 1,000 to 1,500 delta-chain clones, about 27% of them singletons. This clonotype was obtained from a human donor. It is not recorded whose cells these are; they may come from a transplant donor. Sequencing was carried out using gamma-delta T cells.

The DNA for the CDR3 is TGTGCCTGTAATTTCGTACTGGGTAGCGGCGATAAACTCATCTTT. Encoded protein: CACNFVLGSGDKLIF. The chain employs TRDV2 and TRDJ1; TRDD3 is a possible D gene (6 bases). Germline lookup yields CDR1 GEAIGNYY and CDR2 EKD. V dropped 6 bases and J dropped 4 bases, with 20 bases sitting between them. The CDR3 has 15 amino acids.